Each of the 22 T cell receptor beta chains below was sequenced from the same sample in a study of regulatory T cells in long-lasting Graves disease. TCR beta libraries were built with iRepertoire HTBI primers and Arm-PCR of CDR3 regions. Each CDR3 protein is one row after TCRdb ran MiXCR on the multiplex PCR reads. Among some 490,000 distinct CDR3 sequences listed, approximately 12% were seen once. As for time point: newly diagnosed GD, antithyroid drugs for less than 3 months. Scientists built the TCR library using RNA that was extracted from PBMCs. In addition, the sample was reused for a study of T cells in Graves' hyperthyroidism and ophthalmopathy.

The sample in question was peripheral blood mononuclear cells (PBMCs), obtained at new diagnosis, from a patient treated with antithyroid drugs. All receptors derive from a woman aged 30 to 39 with Graves disease.

The chain carries TRBV20-1 and TRBJ2-4, with a possible D match to TRBD2 (6 bases). CDR3 length equals 16 residues. V lost 3 bases to trimming and J lost 0 bases, with 15 bases between them. Looked up from germline, CDR1 is DFQATT and CDR2 is SNEGSKA (reference sequence). CDR3 residues: CSASGSPPLAKNIQYF. The CDR3 DNA reads as TGCAGTGCTAGCGGGAGTCCCCCTCTAGCCAAAAACATTCAGTACTTC.

This clonotype has a count of ten or more. The rearrangement uses TRBV28 and TRBJ2-7, with 7 nucleotides matching TRBD2. The CDR3 spans 15 residues. V dropped 4 bases and J dropped 0; count of bases not matched to a gene: 6. The germline gives CDR1 MDHEN, CDR2 SYDVKM. CDR3 sequence reads: CASSSLGGSSYEQYF. In DNA form, the CDR3 reads TGTGCCAGCAGTTCCCTCGGGGGGAGCTCCTACGAGCAGTACTTC.

This clonotype has just a few counts. The genes are TRBV5-5 and TRBJ2-1; tentatively, D is TRBD2 (5 bases). The CDR3 runs to 14 residues. Germline loops: CDR1 SGHKS, CDR2 YYEKEE (reference sequence). Trimming cost V 4 bases and J 7 bases, with 15 bases left between them. The CDR3 sequence is CASSPRPPGNEQFF. The CDR3 bases are TGTGCCAGCAGCCCCAGGCCCCCGGGGAATGAGCAGTTCTTC.

The genes are TRBV7-3 and TRBJ2-1, with 12 bases that match TRBD2. This CDR3 region has 12 residues. Germline lookup yields CDR1 SGHTA and CDR2 FQGTGA. V lost 8 bases and J lost 10; bases outside the gene matches: 3. As DNA, the CDR3 is TGTGCCAGCGGACTAGCGGGAAGGGAGCAGTTCTTC. Translating it yields CASGLAGREQFF.

The chain couples TRBV2 to TRBJ1-2; the D gene is possibly TRBD1 (5 bases). From germline, CDR1 is SNHLY and CDR2 FYNNEI. Trimming stripped 8 bases from V and 4 bases from J, with 8 bases between. There are 11 residues in the CDR3. CDR3 amino acids: CASGGVYGYTF. CDR3 DNA sequence: TGTGCCAGCGGGGGGGTCTATGGCTACACCTTC.

This clonotype has ten or more counts. This may arise from a read error, as a much more abundant clone is one base away. The gene calls are TRBV11-2 and TRBJ2-3; D gene uncertain. There are 11 residues in the CDR3. V shed 1 base and J shed 6 bases, with 2 bases lying between them. The V gene's germline CDR1 is SGHAT and CDR2 FQNNGV. The DNA of the CDR3 is TGTGCCAGCAGCTTAGTGGATACGCAGTATTTT. Translation gives CASSLVDTQYF. The full variable domain, in which reference TRBV11-2 and TRBJ2-3 provide the parts outside the CDR3, is EAGVAQSPRYKIIEKRQSVAFWCNPISGHATLYWYQQILGQGPKLLIQFQNNGVVDDSQLPKDRFSAERLKGVDSTLKIQPAKLEDSAVYLCASSLVDTQYFGPGTRLTVL.

This clonotype was detected many times. V is TRBV2 and J is TRBJ2-3; D uncertain. Germline V gene lookup returns CDR1 SNHLY and CDR2 FYNNEI. With 2 bases removed from V and 2 bases from J, the gap between germline ends came to 17 bases. The CDR3 has 17 amino acids. Written as DNA, the CDR3 is TGTGCCAGCAGTGAATTGGAAGACCCCCAGGCCACAGATACGCAGTATTTT. It encodes CASSELEDPQATDTQYF.

This clonotype came up many times. The gene calls are TRBV12-3 or TRBV12-4 and TRBJ1-2; D is unresolved. V gave up 0 bases and J gave up 4 bases, with 6 bases separating them. This CDR3 spans 13 amino acids. CDR3 loop: CASSLAGSYGYTF. The CDR3 DNA is TGTGCCAGCAGTTTAGCGGGCAGCTATGGCTACACCTTC.

This clonotype was recorded at least ten times. The chain employs TRBV7-9 and TRBJ2-3, with 8 nucleotides matching TRBD2. The trim removed 4 bases at V and 0 bases at J, leaving 6 bases unmatched. Germline lookup yields CDR1 SEHNR and CDR2 FQNEAQ (reference sequence). CDR3 size: 16 residues. The CDR3 DNA is TGTGCCAGCAGCTCCAAGAGCGGGAGTAGCACAGATACGCAGTATTTT. Translated: CASSSKSGSSTDTQYF.

With respect to this clonotype: Being one base from a much bigger clone, this may be a read error. The chain couples TRBV18 to TRBJ1-1; D remains unclear. CDR3 size: 13 residues. In germline, CDR1 is KGHSH, CDR2 LQKENI. The CDR3 DNA reads TGTACCAGCTCACCCTATATTTTCACTGAAGCTTTCTTT. It encodes CTSSPYIFTEAFF.

This clonotype appeared many times. As DNA, the CDR3 is TGTGCCAGCAGTGTCGCTCAAGAAGTCAATCAGCCCCAGCATTTT. Amino acids: CASSVAQEVNQPQHF. The chain is built from TRBV2 and TRBJ1-5, with D unclear. The V gene's germline CDR1 is SNHLY and CDR2 FYNNEI. CDR3 length: 15 amino acids. The V gene lost 4 bases and the J gene lost 3 bases, with 13 bases spanning the gap.

Only a few counts were recorded for this clonotype. This sequence joins TRBV29-1 and TRBJ1-1; weak D call: TRBD1 (6 bases). CDR1 is SQVTM, CDR2 ANQGSEA, per germline. The CDR3 has 13 amino acids. Trimming removed 7 bases from V and 6 bases from J, with 18 bases in between. The DNA of the CDR3 is TGCAGCGGACACAGGGTAGCAGGAGCTGAAGCTTTCTTT. Protein product: CSGHRVAGAEAFF.

This clonotype appeared many times. The V and J genes are TRBV7-2 and TRBJ2-1, with TRBD2 matching 12 bases. The V segment lost 4 bases and the J segment 3 bases; nucleotides outside the gene matches: 1. The V gene's germline CDR1 is SGHTA and CDR2 FQGNSA. CDR3 length: 15 amino acids. The CDR3 coding sequence is TGTGCCAGCAGCTCGGGACTAGCGGGCTACAATGAGCAGTTCTTC. It translates to CASSSGLAGYNEQFF.

The sample holds many counts of this clonotype. The J gene is TRBJ2-5, the V gene TRBV7-2, with D perhaps matching TRBD1 or TRBD2 (6 bases each). The CDR3 runs to 17 residues. Germline CDR1 and CDR2: SGHTA and FQGNSA. Trimming cost V 6 bases and J 4 bases, with 24 bases left between them. The CDR3 DNA reads as TGTGCCAGCAGTCTAAACCCGGGGGCCCGTTATTCAGAGACCCAGTACTTC. This gives the protein CASSLNPGARYSETQYF.

This clonotype has at least ten counts. The genes are TRBV28 and TRBJ2-7; D is possibly TRBD2 (6 bases). With 8 bases removed from V and 0 bases from J, the gap between germline ends came to 17 bases. Looked up from germline, CDR1 is MDHEN and CDR2 is SYDVKM. This CDR3 has 15 residues. The CDR3 loop is CASAIRLADSYEQYF. Written as DNA, the CDR3 is TGTGCCAGCGCCATCCGGTTAGCGGACTCCTACGAGCAGTACTTC.

This clonotype was counted between two and nine times. The gene calls are TRBV20-1 and TRBJ2-2, with TRBD2 as a possible D gene (6 bases). The CDR3 is made up of 16 amino acids. V shed 5 bases and J shed 1 base, with 17 bases lying between them. Germline CDR1 reads DFQATT; CDR2 reads SNEGSKA (reference sequence). CDR3 region: CSARPSGSENTGELFF. The CDR3 coding sequence is TGCAGTGCTCGCCCCTCCGGGAGCGAGAACACCGGGGAGCTGTTTTTT.

Of note for this clonotype: Germline and junction disagree at one end, which may indicate a read error. The V call is TRBV5-1, the J call TRBJ2-7; D may be TRBD1 (6 bases). Germline V gene lookup returns CDR1 SGHRS and CDR2 YFSETQ. There are 15 residues in the CDR3. The CDR3 DNA is TGTGCCAGCAGTCGTATCATGGGACACCCCTACGAGCAGTACTTC. This codes for CASSRIMGHPYEQYF.

This clonotype was counted many times. The chain joins TRBV6-5 to TRBJ1-5, with 7 bases matching TRBD1. The CDR3 runs to 16 residues. After removal of 2 bases from V and 4 bases from J, the junction contained 8 bases not matched to a gene. CDR1 is MNHEY, CDR2 SVGAGI, per germline. The CDR3 sequence is CASSYRPTGTNQPQHF. The CDR3 DNA sequence: TGTGCCAGCAGTTACCGCCCGACAGGGACTAATCAGCCCCAGCATTTT.

Comment on this clonotype: A much larger clone is a single base away; this may be a read error. This chain links TRBV7-8 with TRBJ1-1, with a weak D call TRBD1 (6 bases). From germline, CDR1 is SGHVS and CDR2 FQNEAQ. The CDR3 runs to 15 residues. CDR3 sequence (DNA): TGTACCAGCAGCTTTACAGGGTCCATGAACACTGAAGCTTTCTTT. As protein: CTSSFTGSMNTEAFF.

This clonotype was seen just once. A read error may be the cause here, since a much bigger clone is one base away. The V gene is TRBV30, the J gene TRBJ2-2, with a weak D call TRBD2 (5 bases). Germline loops: CDR1 GTSNPN, CDR2 SVGIG (reference sequence). This CDR3 contains 17 residues. Written as DNA, the CDR3 is TGTGCCTGGAGTACCGGAGGATCCTTCGCGAACATCGGGGAGCTGTTTTTT. This gives the protein CAWSTGGSFANIGELFF.

This clonotype has at least ten counts. The rearrangement uses TRBV12-3 or TRBV12-4 and TRBJ1-1; D remains unclear. V lost 2 bases to trimming and J lost 1 base, with 11 bases between them. The CDR3 extends over 15 amino acids. CDR3: CASSLWRQENTEAFF. CDR3 DNA: TGTGCCAGCAGTTTATGGCGGCAGGAGAACACTGAAGCTTTCTTT.

This clonotype appeared a few times. V and J are TRBV6-2 or TRBV6-3 and TRBJ1-2, with D perhaps TRBD1 (6 bases). Trimming removed 0 bases at V and 8 bases at J, with 10 bases between. Germline V CDR1 and CDR2: MNHEY, SVGEGT. The CDR3 spans 13 residues. DNA of the CDR3: TGTGCCAGCAGTTACTCAGGGGGGTGGGGCTACACCTTC. Amino acid sequence: CASSYSGGWGYTF.